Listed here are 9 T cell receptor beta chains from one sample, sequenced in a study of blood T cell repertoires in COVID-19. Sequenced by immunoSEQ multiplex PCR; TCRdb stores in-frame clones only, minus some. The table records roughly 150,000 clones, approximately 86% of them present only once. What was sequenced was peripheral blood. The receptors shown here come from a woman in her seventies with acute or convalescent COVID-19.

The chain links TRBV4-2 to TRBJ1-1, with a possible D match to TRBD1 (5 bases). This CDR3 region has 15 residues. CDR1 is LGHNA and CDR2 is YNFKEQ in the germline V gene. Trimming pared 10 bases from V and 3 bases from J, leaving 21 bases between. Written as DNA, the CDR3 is TGTGCCACTAACGGAGGGGCGTTGGAACACACTGAAGCTTTCTTT. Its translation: CATNGGALEHTEAFF.

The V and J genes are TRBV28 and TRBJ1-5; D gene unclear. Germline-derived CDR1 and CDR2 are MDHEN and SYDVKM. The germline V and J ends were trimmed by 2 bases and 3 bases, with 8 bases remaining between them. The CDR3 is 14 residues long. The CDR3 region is CASSLTANNQPQHF. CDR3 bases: TGTGCCAGCAGTTTAACAGCAAACAATCAGCCCCAGCATTTT.

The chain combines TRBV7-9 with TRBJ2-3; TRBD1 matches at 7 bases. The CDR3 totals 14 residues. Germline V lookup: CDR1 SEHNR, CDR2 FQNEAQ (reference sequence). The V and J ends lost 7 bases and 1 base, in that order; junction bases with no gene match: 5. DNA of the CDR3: TGTGCCAGCACCTTGAGGGGGCGCACAGATACGCAGTATTTT. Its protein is CASTLRGRTDTQYF.

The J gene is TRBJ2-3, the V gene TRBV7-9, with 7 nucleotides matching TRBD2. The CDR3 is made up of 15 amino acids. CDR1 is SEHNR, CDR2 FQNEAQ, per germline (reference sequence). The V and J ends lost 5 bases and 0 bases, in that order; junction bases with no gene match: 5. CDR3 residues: CASSPGTMSTDTQYF. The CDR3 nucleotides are TGTGCCAGCAGCCCCGGGACTATGAGCACAGATACGCAGTATTTT.

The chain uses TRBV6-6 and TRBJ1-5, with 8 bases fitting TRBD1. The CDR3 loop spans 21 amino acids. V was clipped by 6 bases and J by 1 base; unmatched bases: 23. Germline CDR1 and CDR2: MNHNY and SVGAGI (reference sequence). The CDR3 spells CASSPLAGGAGIRGSNQPQHF. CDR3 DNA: TGTGCCAGCAGCCCCTTGGCAGGGGGCGCTGGAATTAGGGGGAGCAATCAGCCCCAGCATTTT.

The CDR3, as DNA: TGTGCCACCAGTGATTTCGGGCAGGAGGTTGGCTACACCTTC. This translates into CATSDFGQEVGYTF. V and J are TRBV24-1 and TRBJ1-2; D call uncertain. Germline CDR1 reads KGHDR; CDR2 reads SFDVKD. The length of the CDR3 is 14 residues. Trimming took off 1 base at V and 7 bases at J, with 12 bases between the two ends.

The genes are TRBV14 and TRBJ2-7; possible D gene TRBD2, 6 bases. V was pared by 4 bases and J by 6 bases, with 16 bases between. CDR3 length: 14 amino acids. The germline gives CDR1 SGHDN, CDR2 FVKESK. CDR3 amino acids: CASSPYRDFGEQYV. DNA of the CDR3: TGTGCCAGCAGCCCCTATCGGGACTTCGGCGAGCAGTACGTC.

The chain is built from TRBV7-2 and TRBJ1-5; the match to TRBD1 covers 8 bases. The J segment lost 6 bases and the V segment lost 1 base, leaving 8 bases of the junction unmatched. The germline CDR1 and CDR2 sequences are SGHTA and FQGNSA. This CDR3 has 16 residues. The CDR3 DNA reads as TGTGCCAGCAGCTTAGAAGGGACAGGAGGAAGTCAGCCCCAGCATTTT. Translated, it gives CASSLEGTGGSQPQHF.

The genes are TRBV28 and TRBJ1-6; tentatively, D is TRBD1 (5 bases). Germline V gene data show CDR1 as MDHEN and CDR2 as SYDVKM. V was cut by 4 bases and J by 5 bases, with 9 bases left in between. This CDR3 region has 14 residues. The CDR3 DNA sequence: TGTGCCAGCAGTTGGCGACAGAATAATTCACCCCTCCACTTT. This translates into CASSWRQNNSPLHF.